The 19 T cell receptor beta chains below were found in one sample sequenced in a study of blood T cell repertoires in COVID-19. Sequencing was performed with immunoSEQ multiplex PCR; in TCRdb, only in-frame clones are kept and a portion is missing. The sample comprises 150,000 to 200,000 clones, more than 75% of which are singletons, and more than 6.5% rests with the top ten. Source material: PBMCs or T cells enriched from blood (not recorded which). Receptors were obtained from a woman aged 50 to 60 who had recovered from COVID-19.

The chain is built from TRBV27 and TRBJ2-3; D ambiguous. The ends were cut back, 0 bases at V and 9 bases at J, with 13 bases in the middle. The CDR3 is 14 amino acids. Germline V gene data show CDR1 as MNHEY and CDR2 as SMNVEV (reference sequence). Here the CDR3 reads CASSLSPRVRTQYF. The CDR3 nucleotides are TGTGCCAGCAGTTTATCCCCTCGGGTTAGGACGCAGTATTTT.

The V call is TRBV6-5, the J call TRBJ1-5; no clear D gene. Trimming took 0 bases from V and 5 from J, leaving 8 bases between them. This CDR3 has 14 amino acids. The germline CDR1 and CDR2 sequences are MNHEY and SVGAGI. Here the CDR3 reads CASSYSNGDQPQHF. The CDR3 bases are TGTGCCAGCAGTTACTCGAATGGAGATCAGCCCCAGCATTTT.

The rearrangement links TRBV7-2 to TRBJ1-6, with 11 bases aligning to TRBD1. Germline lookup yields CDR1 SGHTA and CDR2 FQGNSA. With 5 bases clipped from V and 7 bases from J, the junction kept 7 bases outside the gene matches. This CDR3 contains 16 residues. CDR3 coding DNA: TGTGCCAGCAGCCGCGGACAGGGGGCGCGAAATTCACCCCTCCACTTT. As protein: CASSRGQGARNSPLHF.

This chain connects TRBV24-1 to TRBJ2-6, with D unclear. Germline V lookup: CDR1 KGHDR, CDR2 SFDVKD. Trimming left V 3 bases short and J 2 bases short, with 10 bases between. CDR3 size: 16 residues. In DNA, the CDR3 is TGTGCCACCAGTGATCCCACAGTAACTGGGGCCAACGTCCTGACTTTC. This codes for CATSDPTVTGANVLTF.

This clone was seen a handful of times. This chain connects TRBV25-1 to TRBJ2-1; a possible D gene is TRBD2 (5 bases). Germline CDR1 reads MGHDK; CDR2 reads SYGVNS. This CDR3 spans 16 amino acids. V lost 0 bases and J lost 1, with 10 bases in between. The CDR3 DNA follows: TGTGCCAGCAGTGAATATCGAGGGAGTTCCTACAATGAGCAGTTCTTC. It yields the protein CASSEYRGSSYNEQFF.

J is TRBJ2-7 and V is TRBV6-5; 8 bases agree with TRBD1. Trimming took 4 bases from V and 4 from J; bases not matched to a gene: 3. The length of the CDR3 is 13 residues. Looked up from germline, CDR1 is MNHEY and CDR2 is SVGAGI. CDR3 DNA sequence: TGTGCCAGCAGTTCGGGACAGGATTACGAGCAGTACTTC. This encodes CASSSGQDYEQYF.

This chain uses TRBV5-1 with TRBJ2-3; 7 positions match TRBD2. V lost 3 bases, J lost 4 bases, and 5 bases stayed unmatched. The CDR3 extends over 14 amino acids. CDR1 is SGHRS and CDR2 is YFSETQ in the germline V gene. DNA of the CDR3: TGCGCCAGCAGCTGGGGAGGGGAGGCAGATACGCAGTATTTT. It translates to CASSWGGEADTQYF.

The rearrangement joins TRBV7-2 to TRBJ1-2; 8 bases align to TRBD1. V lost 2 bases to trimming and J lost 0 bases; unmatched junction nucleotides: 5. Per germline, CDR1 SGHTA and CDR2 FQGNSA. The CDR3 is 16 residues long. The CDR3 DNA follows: TGTGCCAGCAGCTTAAAAACAGGGGGAGCTAACTATGGCTACACCTTC. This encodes CASSLKTGGANYGYTF.

This CDR3 is CASSRRGQFVNNGYTF. Here the CDR3 DNA reads TGTGCCAGTAGTCGCCGGGGACAGTTCGTCAACAATGGCTACACCTTC. The V call is TRBV19, the J call TRBJ1-2, with TRBD1 matching 7 bases. Germline CDR1 and CDR2: LNHDA and SQIVND (reference sequence). The CDR3 has 16 residues. The trim removed 5 bases at V and 6 bases at J, leaving 15 bases unmatched. Filled out from reference TRBV19 and TRBJ1-2, the complete variable domain reads DGGITQSPKYLFRKEGQNVTLSCEQNLNHDAMYWYRQDPGQGLRLIYYSQIVNDFQKGDIAEGYSVSREKKESFPLTVTSAQKNPTAFYLCASSRRGQFVNNGYTFGSGTRLTVV.

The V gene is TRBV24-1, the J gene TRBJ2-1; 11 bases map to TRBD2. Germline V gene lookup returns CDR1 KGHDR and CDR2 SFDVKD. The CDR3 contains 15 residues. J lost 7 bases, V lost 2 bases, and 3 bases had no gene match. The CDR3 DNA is TGTGCCACCAGTGATTCTCGACTAGCGGGAAATGAGCAGTTCTTC. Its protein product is CATSDSRLAGNEQFF.

CDR3 protein: CASSWTGFADYEQYF. The CDR3, as DNA: TGTGCCAGCAGCTGGACAGGGTTCGCCGATTACGAGCAGTACTTC. This sequence joins TRBV5-6 and TRBJ2-7, with 8 bases identical to TRBD1. The CDR3 loop spans 15 amino acids. In germline, CDR1 is SGHDT, CDR2 YYEEEE. V was pared by 3 bases and J by 4 bases, with 9 bases of the junction left unmatched. The entire variable domain, with the rest obtained from reference TRBV5-6 and TRBJ2-7, is as follows: DAGVTQSPTHLIKTRGQQVTLRCSPKSGHDTVSWYQQALGQGPQFIFQYYEEEERQRGNFPDRFSGHQFPNYSSELNVNALLLGDSALYLCASSWTGFADYEQYFGPGTRLTVT.

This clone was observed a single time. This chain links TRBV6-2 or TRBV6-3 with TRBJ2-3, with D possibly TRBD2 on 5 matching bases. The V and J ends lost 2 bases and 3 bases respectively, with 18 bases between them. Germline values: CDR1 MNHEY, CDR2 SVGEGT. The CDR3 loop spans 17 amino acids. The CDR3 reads CASSYRSRAKDTDTQYF. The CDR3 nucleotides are TGTGCCAGCAGTTACAGGTCGCGGGCGAAGGATACAGATACGCAGTATTTT.

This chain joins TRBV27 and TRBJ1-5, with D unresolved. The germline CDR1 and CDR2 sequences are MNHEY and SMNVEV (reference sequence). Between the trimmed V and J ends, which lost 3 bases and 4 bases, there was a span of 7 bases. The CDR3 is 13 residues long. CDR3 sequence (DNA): TGTGCCAGCAGTTTGAGAGAGAATCAGCCCCAGCATTTT. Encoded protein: CASSLRENQPQHF.

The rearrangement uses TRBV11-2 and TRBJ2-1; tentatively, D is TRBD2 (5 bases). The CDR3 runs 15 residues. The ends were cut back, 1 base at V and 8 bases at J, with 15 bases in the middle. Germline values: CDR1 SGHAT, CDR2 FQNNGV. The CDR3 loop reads CASSLVSLLEHEQFF. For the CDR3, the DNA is TGTGCCAGCAGCTTAGTTAGCCTACTAGAGCATGAGCAGTTCTTC.

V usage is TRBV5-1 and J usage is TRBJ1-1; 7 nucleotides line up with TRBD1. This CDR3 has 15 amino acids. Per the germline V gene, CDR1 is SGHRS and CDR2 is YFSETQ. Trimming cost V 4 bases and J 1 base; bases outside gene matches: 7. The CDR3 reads CASSRSGQRNTEAFF. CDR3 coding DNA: TGCGCCAGCAGCCGCTCGGGACAGAGGAACACTGAAGCTTTCTTT.

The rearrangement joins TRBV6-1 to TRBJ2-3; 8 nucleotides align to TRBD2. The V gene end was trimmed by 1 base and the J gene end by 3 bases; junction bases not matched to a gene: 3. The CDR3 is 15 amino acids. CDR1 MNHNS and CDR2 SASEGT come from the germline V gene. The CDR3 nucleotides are TGTGCCAGCAGTGAAGGGGCGGGAGGTACAGATACGCAGTATTTT. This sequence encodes CASSEGAGGTDTQYF.

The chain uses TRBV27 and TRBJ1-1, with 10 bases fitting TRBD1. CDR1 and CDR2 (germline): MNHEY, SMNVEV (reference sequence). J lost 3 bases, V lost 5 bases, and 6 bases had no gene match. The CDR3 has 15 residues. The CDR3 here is CASSRQGARDTEAFF. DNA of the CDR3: TGTGCCAGCAGTCGACAGGGGGCGAGGGACACTGAAGCTTTCTTT.

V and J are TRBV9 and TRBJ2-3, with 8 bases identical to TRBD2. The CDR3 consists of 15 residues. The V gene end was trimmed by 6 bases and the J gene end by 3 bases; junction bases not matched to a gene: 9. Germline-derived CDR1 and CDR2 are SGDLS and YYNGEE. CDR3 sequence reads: CASTKGLAATDTQYF. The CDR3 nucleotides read TGTGCCAGCACCAAAGGACTAGCCGCTACAGATACGCAGTATTTT.

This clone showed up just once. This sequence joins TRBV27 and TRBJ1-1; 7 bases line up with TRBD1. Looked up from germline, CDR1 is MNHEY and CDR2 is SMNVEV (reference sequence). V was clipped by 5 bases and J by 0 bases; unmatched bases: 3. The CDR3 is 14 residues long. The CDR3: CASSLDRVNTEAFF. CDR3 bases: TGTGCCAGCAGTCTAGACAGGGTGAACACTGAAGCTTTCTTT.